This passage covers 10 T cell receptor beta chains from one sample sequenced in a study of blood T cell repertoires in COVID-19 (dated by TCRdb to 2019 to 2021). Libraries were built with the immunoSEQ multiplex PCR assay. Drawn from immuneACCESS, this table holds only the in-frame rearrangements with V and J called that TCRdb kept. Clones are partly lost; checked studies trace under half to an unresolved V gene and leave the rest unexplained. The sample table records 70,000 to 100,000 clones; around nine tenths of these occur just once. The ten largest clonotypes hold roughly 8.1% of the sample. Input material: peripheral blood. These receptor sequences come from a woman aged 70 to 79 with acute or convalescent COVID-19.

The rearrangement joins TRBV19 to TRBJ1-4; 7 nucleotides align to TRBD1. Trimming took 4 bases from V and 5 from J; bases not matched to a gene: 7. The CDR3 runs 15 residues. Germline V gene sequence: CDR1 LNHDA, CDR2 SQIVND (reference sequence). In DNA, the CDR3 is TGTGCCAGTAGTAGCCCCAGGGGGAACAATGAAAAACTGTTTTTT. Protein: CASSSPRGNNEKLFF.

V usage is TRBV5-4 and J usage is TRBJ1-2; TRBD1 matches at 11 bases. The ends lost 4 bases at V and 7 bases at J; junction bases unmatched: 6. The CDR3 spans 14 residues. CDR1 is SGHNT, CDR2 YYREEE, per germline (reference sequence). CDR3 sequence reads: CASSTGQGARGYTF. CDR3 DNA sequence: TGTGCCAGCAGCACAGGACAGGGGGCGCGTGGCTACACCTTC.

The rearrangement uses TRBV7-9 and TRBJ1-2; 7 bases fit TRBD1. With V trimmed by 5 bases and J by 6 bases, 15 bases remained unmatched. From germline, CDR1 is SEHNR and CDR2 FQNEAQ (reference sequence). The CDR3 has 16 residues. CDR3 residues: CASSRRDRQAGDGYTF. CDR3 nucleotide sequence: TGTGCCAGCAGCAGAAGGGACAGACAGGCCGGCGATGGCTACACCTTC.

V gene TRBV7-8 combines with J gene TRBJ2-2, with 9 bases identical to TRBD2. Germline lookup yields CDR1 SGHVS and CDR2 FQNEAQ. J lost 7 bases, V lost 2 bases, and 2 bases had no gene match. The CDR3 runs to 14 residues. The CDR3: CASSLRRGGGELFF. In DNA, the CDR3 is TGTGCCAGCAGCTTAAGGCGGGGGGGCGGGGAGCTGTTTTTT.

This clone appeared a single time. The chain recombines TRBV25-1 with TRBJ2-1; 8 bases align to TRBD1. The CDR3 has 14 amino acids. The germline gives CDR1 MGHDK, CDR2 SYGVNS. The junction had 7 bases not matched to a gene; V was cut back by 6 bases and J by 6 bases. CDR3 DNA: TGTGCCAGCAGGTGGGGGCAGGGGGCCAATGAGCAGTTCTTC. Translation gives CASRWGQGANEQFF. The whole variable domain, filled in from reference TRBV25-1 and TRBJ2-1, reads EADIYQTPRYLVIGTGKKITLECSQTMGHDKMYWYQQDPGMELHLIHYSYGVNSTEKGDLSSESTVSRIRTEHFPLTLESARPSHTSQYLCASRWGQGANEQFFGPGTRLTVL.

The V call is TRBV4-1, the J call TRBJ2-1; D unresolved. The V end was cut by 0 bases, the J end by 5 bases, with 11 bases between. Germline V gene data show CDR1 as MGHRA and CDR2 as YSYEKL. This CDR3 is 15 amino acids long. The CDR3 is CASSQDSSLDNEQFF. The CDR3 DNA is TGCGCCAGCAGCCAAGATAGTTCGCTAGACAATGAGCAGTTCTTC.

This clone was counted a single time. The rearrangement links TRBV12-3 or TRBV12-4 to TRBJ2-7, with a tentative D call TRBD1 (6 bases). The CDR3 spans 13 residues. The germline V and J ends were trimmed by 6 bases and 3 bases, with 12 bases remaining between them. The CDR3 region is CASSRTGNYEQYF. CDR3 DNA sequence: TGTGCCAGCAGCCGCACAGGGAACTACGAGCAGTACTTC.

This chain uses TRBV6-5 with TRBJ1-1; D unclear. The CDR3 has 15 amino acids. Per the germline V gene, CDR1 is MNHEY and CDR2 is SVGAGI. V shed 5 bases and J shed 1 base, with 14 bases lying between them. CDR3 sequence: CASSMEVVPNTEAFF. The CDR3 DNA follows: TGTGCCAGCAGTATGGAGGTCGTCCCGAACACTGAAGCTTTCTTT.

The chain combines TRBV27 with TRBJ2-1; 8 bases agree with TRBD2. This CDR3 is built from 14 residues. The germline CDR1 and CDR2 sequences are MNHEY and SMNVEV (reference sequence). Germline trimming cut 3 bases from V and 5 bases from J; bases unmatched to any gene: 3. The CDR3 here is CASSFSGGDNEQFF. The CDR3 DNA follows: TGTGCCAGCAGTTTTTCCGGGGGGGACAATGAGCAGTTCTTC.

This chain joins TRBV27 and TRBJ2-1, with a possible D match to TRBD1 (6 bases). CDR1 MNHEY and CDR2 SMNVEV come from the germline V gene (reference sequence). This CDR3 region has 13 residues. V lost 6 bases, J lost 4 bases, and 10 bases lay in between. The CDR3 DNA reads as TGTGCCAGCAGCTCAGGGGTTTACAATGAGCAGTTCTTC. Its translation: CASSSGVYNEQFF.